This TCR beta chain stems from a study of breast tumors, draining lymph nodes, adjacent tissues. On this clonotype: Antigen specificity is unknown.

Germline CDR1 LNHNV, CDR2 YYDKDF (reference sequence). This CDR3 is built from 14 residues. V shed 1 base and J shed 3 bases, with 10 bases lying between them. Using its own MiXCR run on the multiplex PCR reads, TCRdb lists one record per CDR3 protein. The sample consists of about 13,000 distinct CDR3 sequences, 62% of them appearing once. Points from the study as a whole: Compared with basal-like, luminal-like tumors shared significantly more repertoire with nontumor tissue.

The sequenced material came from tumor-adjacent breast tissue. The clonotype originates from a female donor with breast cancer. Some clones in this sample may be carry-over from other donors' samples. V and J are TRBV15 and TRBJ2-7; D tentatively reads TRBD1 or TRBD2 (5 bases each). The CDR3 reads CATSRGDGFYEQYF. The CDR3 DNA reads TGTGCCACCAGCAGAGGGGACGGTTTCTACGAGCAGTACTTC.